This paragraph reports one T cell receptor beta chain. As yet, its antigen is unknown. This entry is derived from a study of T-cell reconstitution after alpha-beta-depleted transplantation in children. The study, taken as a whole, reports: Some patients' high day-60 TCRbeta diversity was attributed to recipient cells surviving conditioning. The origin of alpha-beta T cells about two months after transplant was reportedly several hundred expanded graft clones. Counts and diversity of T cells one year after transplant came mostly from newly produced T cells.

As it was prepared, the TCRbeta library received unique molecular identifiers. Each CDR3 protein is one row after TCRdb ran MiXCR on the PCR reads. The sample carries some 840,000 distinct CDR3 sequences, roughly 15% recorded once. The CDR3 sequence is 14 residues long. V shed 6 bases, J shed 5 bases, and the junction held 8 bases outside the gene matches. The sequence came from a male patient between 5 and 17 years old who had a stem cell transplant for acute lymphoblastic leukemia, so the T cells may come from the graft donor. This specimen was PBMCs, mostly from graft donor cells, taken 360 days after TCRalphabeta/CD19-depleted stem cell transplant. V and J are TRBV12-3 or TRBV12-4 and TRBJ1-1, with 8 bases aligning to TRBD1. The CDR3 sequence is CASSSRGQGTEAFF. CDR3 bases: TGTGCCAGCAGCTCCAGGGGGCAAGGGACTGAAGCTTTCTTT.